This T cell receptor (beta chain) emerged from a study of cytomegalovirus exposure and HLA in healthy donors. Study overall: Approximately 180 million T cells yielded approximately 100 million unique TCR beta sequences, as an earlier analysis found.

The PCR contained 60 Vbeta and 13 Jbeta primers. Repertoires were generated with immunoSEQ multiplex PCR, while TCRdb's copy carries only in-frame clones and drops some. The table lists thousands of clones, about half of them singletons. This clone has only one observation. Sequencing was done on a sample of PBMCs. This clonotype originated in a man aged 25-45 years in good health and CMV-seropositive.

The CDR3 sequence: CSVGEPGHSTDTQYF. The DNA of the CDR3 is TGCAGCGTGGGGGAACCGGGACATAGCACAGATACGCAGTATTTT. V is TRBV29-1 and J is TRBJ2-3, with a possible D match to TRBD1 (6 bases). This CDR3 region has 15 residues. Trimming pared 6 bases from V and 0 bases from J, leaving 16 bases between. From germline, CDR1 is SQVTM and CDR2 ANQGSEA.